The clone carrying this T cell receptor (beta chain) was recorded a few times. Its antigen remains unidentified. The data were taken from a study of T cell responses to AZD1222 COVID-19 vaccine. Whole-study results and caveats: A rise in Spike-specific TCR breadth and depth followed two AZD1222 doses. Recipients of AZD1222 seropositive at baseline numbered only five or six.

Measured with immunoSEQ multiplex PCR; TCRdb has only the in-frame clones, and not every one. The repertoire includes roughly 150,000 clones, approximately 90% of them detected once, and around 3.3% sits in the top ten. Both about-4-week and about-12-week second-dose recipients were combined. Per the germline V gene, CDR1 is LNHDA and CDR2 is SQIVND (reference sequence). Trimming left V 1 base short and J 7 bases short, with 14 bases between. The CDR3 is made up of 15 amino acids. The source material was peripheral blood, sampled 28 days after the second AZD1222 dose. This clonotype was sampled from an adult who received the AZD1222 COVID-19 vaccine. This chain links TRBV19 with TRBJ2-1, with D maybe TRBD2 (6 bases). In nucleotides, the CDR3 is TGTGCCAGTAGTATAGGCGGGACCGTCGGGAATGAGCAGTTCTTC. Translation gives CASSIGGTVGNEQFF.